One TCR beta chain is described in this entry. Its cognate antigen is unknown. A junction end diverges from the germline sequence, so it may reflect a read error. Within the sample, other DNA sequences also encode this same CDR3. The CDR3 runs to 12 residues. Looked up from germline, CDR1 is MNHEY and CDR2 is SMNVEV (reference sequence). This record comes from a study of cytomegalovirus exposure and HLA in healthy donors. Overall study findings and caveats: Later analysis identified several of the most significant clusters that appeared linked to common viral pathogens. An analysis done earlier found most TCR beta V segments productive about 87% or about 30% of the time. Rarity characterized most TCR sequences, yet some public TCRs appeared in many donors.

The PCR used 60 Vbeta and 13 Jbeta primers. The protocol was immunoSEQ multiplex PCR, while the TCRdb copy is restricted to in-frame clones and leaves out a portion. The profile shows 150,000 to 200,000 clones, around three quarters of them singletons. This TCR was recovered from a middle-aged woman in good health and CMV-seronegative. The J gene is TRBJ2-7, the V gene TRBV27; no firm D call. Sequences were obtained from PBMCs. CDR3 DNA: TGCGCCAGCGTCGATAGCTCCTACGAGCAGTACTTC. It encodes CASVDSSYEQYF.